Listed here are 19 T cell receptor beta chains from one sample, sequenced in a study of blood T cell repertoires in COVID-19. Using immunoSEQ multiplex PCR, the repertoire was profiled, and TCRdb retains in-frame clones only, with some absent. The table has 350,000 to 400,000 clones, approximately 90% seen once. Sequencing was carried out using PBMCs or T cells enriched from blood (not recorded which). The source is a woman aged 40 to 55 who had been exposed to COVID-19.

The rearrangement joins TRBV2 to TRBJ1-5; 9 bases match TRBD1. V was clipped by 5 bases and J by 5 bases; unmatched bases: 7. This CDR3 has 15 residues. Germline V gene data show CDR1 as SNHLY and CDR2 as FYNNEI. The CDR3 bases are TGTGCCAGCAGTTACGACAGGGGGGGATATCAGCCCCAGCATTTT. This encodes CASSYDRGGYQPQHF.

This clone came up once. The chain employs TRBV11-3 and TRBJ2-3; 10 bases are a match to TRBD2. The V gene's germline CDR1 is SGHNT and CDR2 YENEEA. The CDR3 spans 15 residues. V gave up 4 bases and J gave up 5 bases; unmatched junction bases: 6. The CDR3 DNA follows: TGTGCCAGCAGCTCCCAGCGGGGGGGCCAAGATACGCAGTATTTT. Its translation: CASSSQRGGQDTQYF.

The DNA for the CDR3 is TGTGCCACCAACTCTCGCGGGAGCTCCTACGAGCAGTACTTC. Protein: CATNSRGSSYEQYF. The chain couples TRBV19 to TRBJ2-7; 7 bases agree with TRBD2. V trimming: 10 bases; J trimming: 0 bases; junction bases outside the gene matches: 9. CDR1 is LNHDA and CDR2 is SQIVND in the germline V gene (reference sequence). The CDR3 has 14 amino acids.

The V and J genes are TRBV7-6 and TRBJ2-2; 7 positions match TRBD1. The junction had 5 bases not matched to a gene; V was cut back by 6 bases and J by 4 bases. The CDR3 sequence is 14 residues long. CDR1 SGHVS and CDR2 FNYEAQ come from the germline V gene. CDR3 coding DNA: TGTGCCAGCAGTACAGGGGTTAGCACCGGGGAGCTGTTTTTT. Protein sequence: CASSTGVSTGELFF.

The gene calls are TRBV5-4 and TRBJ2-5, with D maybe TRBD1 (6 bases). In germline, CDR1 is SGHNT, CDR2 YYREEE (reference sequence). This CDR3 comprises 13 residues. Trimming pared 4 bases from V and 5 bases from J, leaving 12 bases between. CDR3 amino acids: CASSGNRAETQYF. CDR3 nucleotides: TGTGCCAGCAGCGGGAACAGGGCGGAGACCCAGTACTTC.

The chain carries TRBV19 and TRBJ2-5; 10 bases line up with TRBD1. The CDR3 loop spans 15 amino acids. The V gene's germline CDR1 is LNHDA and CDR2 SQIVND (reference sequence). V shed 0 bases and J 2 bases; nucleotides not matched to a gene: 0. The CDR3 spells CASSIEGQGQETQYF. As DNA, the CDR3 is TGTGCCAGTAGTATAGAGGGACAGGGGCAAGAGACCCAGTACTTC.

The chain couples TRBV25-1 to TRBJ1-1; D call uncertain. The V end was cut by 3 bases, the J end by 9 bases, with 8 bases between. The CDR3 runs to 11 residues. Looked up from germline, CDR1 is MGHDK and CDR2 is SYGVNS. This CDR3 reads CASSDGVKAFF. As DNA, the CDR3 is TGTGCCAGCAGTGACGGGGTAAAAGCTTTCTTT.

This chain connects TRBV27 to TRBJ1-4; TRBD1 is a possible D gene (5 bases). Germline lookup yields CDR1 MNHEY and CDR2 SMNVEV (reference sequence). CDR3 length: 15 residues. The V end was cut by 1 base, the J end by 2 bases, with 8 bases between. The CDR3, as DNA: TGTGCCAGCAGTTTATGGGCAGGGACTAATGAAAAACTGTTTTTT. It translates to CASSLWAGTNEKLFF.

For the CDR3, the DNA is TGTGCCAGCAGCTCAGCCGGGACTAGAGGGTACAATGAGCAGTTCTTC. Residues: CASSSAGTRGYNEQFF. The chain joins TRBV7-2 to TRBJ2-1, with 8 bases lining up with TRBD2. Germline CDR1 and CDR2: SGHTA and FQGNSA. The V and J ends lost 4 bases and 4 bases, in that order; junction bases with no gene match: 9. CDR3 length equals 16 residues. Complete variable domain (other parts from reference TRBV7-2 and TRBJ2-1): GAGVSQSPSNKVTEKGKDVELRCDPISGHTALYWYRQSLGQGLEFLIYFQGNSAPDKSGLPSDRFSAERTGGSVSTLTIQRTQQEDSAVYLCASSSAGTRGYNEQFFGPGTRLTVL.

The rearrangement links TRBV12-5 to TRBJ2-2; 9 nucleotides align to TRBD1. Germline CDR1 is LGHNT and CDR2 is FRNRAP. The CDR3 extends over 18 amino acids. With V trimmed by 1 base and J by 2 bases, 8 bases remained unmatched. The CDR3 bases are TGTGCTAGTGGTTTGGCCAGAGGGACAGGGATAAACACCGGGGAGCTGTTTTTT. It encodes CASGLARGTGINTGELFF.

The CDR3, as DNA: TGTGCCAGCAGCGTAGCAGGAACCTATAATTCACCCCTCCACTTT. This encodes CASSVAGTYNSPLHF. The chain couples TRBV9 to TRBJ1-6; no firm D call. The V gene lost 0 bases and the J gene lost 2 bases, with 6 bases spanning the gap. Germline V gene sequence: CDR1 SGDLS, CDR2 YYNGEE. This CDR3 has 15 residues.

The sample holds a few counts of this clone. This chain joins TRBV2 and TRBJ1-1; 11 bases line up with TRBD1. V lost 6 bases and J lost 11; bases outside the gene matches: 11. The CDR3 length is 14 residues. Germline V gene lookup returns CDR1 SNHLY and CDR2 FYNNEI. CDR3 residues: CASSAGTGGSWAFF. In DNA form, the CDR3 reads TGTGCCAGCAGCGCCGGGACAGGGGGATCGTGGGCTTTCTTT.

The genes are TRBV15 and TRBJ2-7; weak D call: TRBD2 (6 bases). The CDR3 extends over 15 amino acids. V was cut by 5 bases and J by 5 bases, with 19 bases left in between. Germline V gene data show CDR1 as LNHNV and CDR2 as YYDKDF (reference sequence). In DNA form, the CDR3 reads TGTGCCACCAGCGAGAGGGCTCGCGGGACCAACGAGCAGTACTTC. This sequence encodes CATSERARGTNEQYF. Full variable domain (missing parts from reference TRBV15 and TRBJ2-7): DAMVIQNPRYQVTQFGKPVTLSCSQTLNHNVMYWYQQKSSQAPKLLFHYYDKDFNNEADTPDNFQSRRPNTSFCFLDIRSPGLGDTAMYLCATSERARGTNEQYFGPGTRLTVT.

This clone has just one count. The V call is TRBV28, the J call TRBJ2-4; TRBD1 aligns across 11 bases. The CDR3 totals 17 residues. V shed 1 base, J shed 3 bases, and the junction held 5 bases outside the gene matches. The germline gives CDR1 MDHEN, CDR2 SYDVKM. The CDR3: CASSLYVGTGGKNIQYF. In DNA form, the CDR3 reads TGTGCCAGCAGTTTATACGTAGGGACAGGGGGCAAAAACATTCAGTACTTC.

This chain links TRBV27 with TRBJ2-2; 13 nucleotides line up with TRBD2. Trimming took 6 bases from V and 6 from J; bases not matched to a gene: 10. Germline V gives CDR1 MNHEY, CDR2 SMNVEV (reference sequence). The CDR3 is made up of 17 amino acids. CDR3 sequence reads: CASRGTITSGRAGELFF. The CDR3 bases are TGTGCCAGCAGGGGGACAATAACTAGCGGGAGGGCCGGGGAGCTGTTTTTT.

The chain is built from TRBV9 and TRBJ2-5; a weak D match, TRBD1 (5 bases). V was shortened by 0 bases and J by 2 bases, with 11 bases between the two germline ends. The CDR3 loop spans 15 amino acids. The germline V gene encodes CDR1 SGDLS and CDR2 YYNGEE. The CDR3 sequence: CASSVGRAAQETQYF. CDR3 bases: TGTGCCAGCAGCGTAGGCAGGGCGGCTCAAGAGACCCAGTACTTC.

The V call is TRBV5-1, the J call TRBJ1-1; 7 nucleotides align to TRBD1. Germline V gene data show CDR1 as SGHRS and CDR2 as YFSETQ. V trimming: 3 bases; J trimming: 1 base; junction bases outside the gene matches: 9. The CDR3 length is 16 residues. CDR3 amino acids: CASSSNPGTANTEAFF. The CDR3 nucleotides are TGCGCCAGCAGCTCAAATCCCGGGACAGCGAACACTGAAGCTTTCTTT.

The chain recombines TRBV5-1 with TRBJ2-1, with TRBD1 identical over 7 bases. After removal of 1 base from V and 9 bases from J, the junction contained 4 bases not matched to a gene. Per the germline V gene, CDR1 is SGHRS and CDR2 is YFSETQ. CDR3 length: 13 residues. The CDR3 here is CASSLTGDPEQFF. The CDR3 DNA follows: TGCGCCAGCAGCTTGACAGGGGATCCTGAGCAGTTCTTC.

V usage is TRBV4-3 and J usage is TRBJ2-3, with D possibly being TRBD2 (5 bases). Germline CDR1 LGHNA, CDR2 YSLEER. The CDR3 covers 14 residues. Between the trimmed V and J ends, which lost 3 bases and 3 bases, there was a span of 10 bases. The CDR3 loop reads CASSHKGDTDTQYF. DNA of the CDR3: TGCGCCAGCAGCCATAAGGGAGATACAGATACGCAGTATTTT.